This T cell receptor (beta chain) was retrieved from a study of vaccination and CD4 T cells after COVID-19. Study-wide background: SARS-CoV-2 had been detected by nasal swab PCR in convalescent patients; several were mild, one severe. With a range of 35 to 161, the median interval from diagnosis to drawing post-COVID samples was approximately 91 days. Post-vaccination specimens were collected at a median of 72 days following dose two (range 14 to 241).

TCRdb passed the PCR reads through MiXCR, listing each CDR3 protein once. Among 15,000 or so distinct CDR3 sequences listed, roughly three quarters were seen once. Study observations and caveats: Convalescent patients had a median roughly 90% of reactive clones appearing only post-vaccination.

Comments on this clonotype: Its matching antigen is unknown.

CDR1 and CDR2 from the germline V gene are LNHDA and SQIVND (reference sequence). The CDR3 consists of 14 residues. V lost 4 bases and J lost 5; bases outside the gene matches: 4. The TCR sequence derives from a human donor who had recovered from COVID-19. Sequencing used CD4+ T cells from blood, obtained after SARS-CoV-2 vaccination. The chain recombines TRBV19 with TRBJ1-3; 8 bases align to TRBD1. The CDR3 spells CASSTRDRRNTIYF. DNA for the CDR3: TGTGCCAGTAGTACCCGGGACAGGAGAAACACCATATATTTT.